These 8 T cell receptor beta chains were all obtained from the same sample, sequenced in a study of blood T cells in healthy people across ages. PCR was performed a second time for about 7 to 12 cycles using a sample-barcoded 5' primer and a J-beta primer mix. MiXCR was run by TCRdb on the 5' RACE reads, yielding one entry per CDR3 protein. The repertoire holds about 680,000 distinct CDR3 sequences, with 49% as singletons. The source material was blood. The source is an older woman in good health.

The chain carries TRBV6-5 and TRBJ1-2; D not resolved. CDR3 length: 13 residues. V lost 0 bases and J 2 bases, leaving 4 bases between the germline ends. Germline V lookup: CDR1 MNHEY, CDR2 SVGAGI. CDR3 nucleotide sequence: TGTGCCAGCAGTTACTCCAGAAACTATGGCTACACCTTC. Translation gives CASSYSRNYGYTF.

The rearrangement joins TRBV13 to TRBJ1-1; D is ambiguous. The CDR3 runs to 13 residues. Between the trimmed V and J ends, which lost 1 base and 6 bases, there was a span of 9 bases. Germline V gene sequence: CDR1 PRHDT, CDR2 FYEKMQ (reference sequence). CDR3 residues: CASSLVGVSEAFF. CDR3 DNA: TGTGCCAGCAGCTTAGTCGGGGTCTCTGAAGCTTTCTTT.

CDR3 amino acids: CSVVRDHQETQYF. Written as DNA, the CDR3 is TGCAGCGTTGTTCGGGACCACCAAGAGACCCAGTACTTC. V usage is TRBV29-1 and J usage is TRBJ2-5, with D perhaps assigned TRBD1 or TRBD2 (5 bases each). The V and J ends lost 4 bases and 0 bases respectively, with 9 bases between them. Germline loops: CDR1 SQVTM, CDR2 ANQGSEA. The CDR3 spans 13 residues.

The V gene is TRBV5-6, the J gene TRBJ2-5; 9 positions match TRBD1. The DNA matches TRBJ2-1 better at its end, which makes the J call doubtful. The CDR3 is 14 residues long. Germline assignment: CDR1 SGHDT and CDR2 YYEEEE. The CDR3 DNA reads TGTGCCAGCAGCCTCGGGACAGGGCCGGCGGCCCAGTTCTTC. Its protein is CASSLGTGPAAQFF.

V is TRBV15 and J is TRBJ1-4; D not resolved. Germline values: CDR1 LNHNV, CDR2 YYDKDF (reference sequence). Trimming shortened V by 1 base and J by 4 bases, and 4 bases separated the two germline ends. The length of the CDR3 is 13 residues. This CDR3 is CATSRGYNEKLFF. CDR3 DNA sequence: TGTGCCACCAGCAGAGGCTATAATGAAAAACTGTTTTTT.

The genes are TRBV5-1 and TRBJ2-2; D call uncertain. The V and J ends lost 0 bases and 1 base respectively, with 7 bases between them. The CDR3 extends over 15 amino acids. The germline V gene has CDR1 SGHRS and CDR2 YFSETQ. The CDR3 bases are TGCGCCAGCAGCTTGGAGCACATGAACACCGGGGAGCTGTTTTTT. This gives the protein CASSLEHMNTGELFF. The variable domain in full, completed from reference TRBV5-1 and TRBJ2-2, reads KAGVTQTPRYLIKTRGQQVTLSCSPISGHRSVSWYQQTPGQGLQFLFEYFSETQRNKGNFPGRFSGRQFSNSRSEMNVSTLELGDSALYLCASSLEHMNTGELFFGEGSRLTVL.

The V and J genes are TRBV29-1 and TRBJ2-1, with D perhaps being TRBD1 or TRBD2 (5 bases each). CDR1 and CDR2 (germline): SQVTM, ANQGSEA. This CDR3 spans 12 amino acids. V lost 3 bases to trimming and J lost 7 bases, with 10 bases between them. Here the CDR3 DNA reads TGCAGCGTTGACCGGGGCCCTAATGAGCAGTTCTTC. Translating gives CSVDRGPNEQFF.

This clonotype showed up just a few times. V and J are TRBV10-3 and TRBJ2-4; 10 bases fit TRBD1. Germline values: CDR1 ENHRY, CDR2 SYGVKD. The CDR3 is 16 amino acids. Losses at the gene ends were 4 bases for V and 0 bases for J; bases not matched to a gene: 3. This CDR3 reads CAISGTGGLAKNIQYF. CDR3 DNA: TGTGCCATCAGTGGGACAGGGGGTTTAGCCAAAAACATTCAGTACTTC.